A single sample gave rise to the 26 T cell receptor beta chains below, sequenced in a study of T-cell memory formation after mild COVID-19. A single record per CDR3 protein comes from TCRdb applying MiXCR to the 5' RACE reads. The data contain about 110,000 distinct CDR3 sequences, 22% of them singletons. Input material: PBMCs or a T cell subset sorted from them (not recorded which). The receptor set was obtained from a man between 18 and 29 years old who had mild COVID-19 (a few samples of this study predate the infection). Cell type and time point are not known.

The table lists this clonotype with a few counts. This chain joins TRBV4-2 and TRBJ2-1; possible D gene TRBD2, 6 bases. CDR1 is LGHNA and CDR2 is YNFKEQ in the germline V gene. With 0 bases removed from V and 0 bases from J, the gap between germline ends came to 9 bases. This CDR3 comprises 16 residues. CDR3 nucleotide sequence: TGTGCCAGCAGCCAAGAGCGGGGAAGCTCCTACAATGAGCAGTTCTTC. This translates into CASSQERGSSYNEQFF.

This clonotype was recorded a few times. The rearrangement uses TRBV12-3 or TRBV12-4 and TRBJ2-3; D is perhaps TRBD2 (5 bases). The CDR3 is 15 amino acids. V lost 5 bases to trimming and J lost 2 bases, with 14 bases between them. The CDR3 reads CASSPTRWDTDTQYF. Written as DNA, the CDR3 is TGTGCCAGCAGTCCCACTAGATGGGACACAGATACGCAGTATTTT.

The chain combines TRBV7-8 with TRBJ1-1; unclear D gene. V was clipped by 5 bases and J by 0 bases, with 13 bases between them. This CDR3 region has 15 residues. The germline CDR1 and CDR2 sequences are SGHVS and FQNEAQ. In DNA, the CDR3 is TGTGCCAGCAGCCTAACCGATCCAGTGAACACTGAAGCTTTCTTT. Translated, it gives CASSLTDPVNTEAFF.

This chain joins TRBV10-3 and TRBJ2-5; TRBD1 matches 7 bases. Losses at the gene ends were 6 bases for V and 2 bases for J; bases not matched to a gene: 3. In germline, CDR1 is ENHRY, CDR2 SYGVKD. This CDR3 has 13 residues. CDR3 coding DNA: TGTGCCATCAGGGGGACAGAACAAGAGACCCAGTACTTC. It encodes CAIRGTEQETQYF.

V and J are TRBV19 and TRBJ1-5; no reliable D call. CDR1 and CDR2 from the germline V gene are LNHDA and SQIVND (reference sequence). This CDR3 is 16 amino acids long. Trimming cost V 1 base and J 3 bases, with 13 bases left between them. CDR3 DNA sequence: TGTGCCAGTAGTATAGCAACATACACTATCAATCAGCCCCAGCATTTT. Its protein product is CASSIATYTINQPQHF.

This chain uses TRBV4-3 with TRBJ1-2; D is uncertain. Looked up from germline, CDR1 is LGHNA and CDR2 is YSLEER. This CDR3 spans 15 amino acids. The V end lost 1 base, the J end lost 6 bases, and 15 bases lay between the germline ends. The CDR3 is CASSQGTAPLHGYTF. The DNA of the CDR3 is TGCGCCAGCAGCCAAGGAACCGCCCCTCTTCATGGCTACACCTTC.

The genes are TRBV4-1 and TRBJ1-3, with a weak D call TRBD1 (5 bases). The V gene lost 0 bases and the J gene lost 2 bases, with 11 bases spanning the gap. Germline V gene lookup returns CDR1 MGHRA and CDR2 YSYEKL. CDR3 length: 16 amino acids. The CDR3 sequence: CASSQDQGRAGNTIYF. The CDR3 DNA is TGCGCCAGCAGCCAAGATCAAGGCAGGGCTGGAAACACCATATATTTT.

This clonotype appeared a few times. This chain joins TRBV7-8 and TRBJ2-3; the D gene is possibly TRBD2 (5 bases). The CDR3 runs 14 residues. Germline CDR1 reads SGHVS; CDR2 reads FQNEAQ. V shed 5 bases and J shed 5 bases, with 14 bases lying between them. The CDR3 is CASSSLQEVDTQYF. The CDR3 DNA reads as TGTGCCAGCAGCAGCCTTCAGGAGGTAGATACGCAGTATTTT.

The chain carries TRBV15 and TRBJ1-2; 8 positions match TRBD1. CDR1 LNHNV and CDR2 YYDKDF come from the germline V gene (reference sequence). The CDR3 runs to 16 residues. With 5 bases clipped from V and 2 bases from J, the junction kept 10 bases outside the gene matches. This chain's CDR3 is CATSGTWTGQNYGYTF. The CDR3 coding sequence is TGTGCCACCAGCGGAACGTGGACAGGGCAGAACTATGGCTACACCTTC.

This clonotype was observed a few times. The J gene is TRBJ1-2, the V gene TRBV6-2 or TRBV6-3, with no clear D. The length of the CDR3 is 12 residues. Germline loops: CDR1 MNHEY, CDR2 SVGEGT. The V gene lost 0 bases and the J gene lost 7 bases, with 6 bases spanning the gap. The CDR3: CASSYSSPGYTF. The DNA for the CDR3 is TGTGCCAGCAGTTACTCTTCGCCTGGCTACACCTTC.

This clonotype has a handful of counts. The V and J genes are TRBV7-2 and TRBJ2-1; D is uncertain. The V gene's germline CDR1 is SGHTA and CDR2 FQGNSA. This CDR3 region has 16 residues. The V end lost 1 base, the J end lost 0 bases, and 10 bases lay between the germline ends. DNA of the CDR3: TGTGCCAGCAGCTTAGGGTCTACCCCCTCCTACAATGAGCAGTTCTTC. Its protein product is CASSLGSTPSYNEQFF.

This clonotype has ten or more counts. The chain links TRBV4-1 to TRBJ2-5; D call uncertain. Germline V lookup: CDR1 MGHRA, CDR2 YSYEKL. The CDR3 totals 12 residues. Trimming shortened V by 8 bases and J by 2 bases, and 9 bases separated the two germline ends. The CDR3 here is CASGDLQETQYF. The CDR3 DNA sequence: TGCGCCAGCGGAGACTTGCAAGAGACCCAGTACTTC.

This clonotype was counted a few times. The chain has TRBV9 and TRBJ1-1; D is undetermined. The CDR3 consists of 15 residues. V was pared by 3 bases and J by 6 bases, with 18 bases between. In germline, CDR1 is SGDLS, CDR2 YYNGEE. The chain's CDR3 is CASSDGRAGFAEAFF. The CDR3 DNA reads TGTGCCAGCAGCGACGGACGGGCGGGGTTCGCTGAAGCTTTCTTT.

This clonotype was found once. This rearrangement joins TRBV6-2 or TRBV6-3 to TRBJ2-1, with D unclear. V dropped 6 bases and J dropped 10 bases, with 13 bases sitting between them. Per the germline V gene, CDR1 is MNHEY and CDR2 is SVGEGT. The CDR3 length is 12 residues. The CDR3 region has the DNA TGTGCCAGCAGACCACCCTCAGGAGAGCAGTTCTTC. It specifies CASRPPSGEQFF.

The chain joins TRBV6-1 to TRBJ2-3, with D unresolved. CDR3 length: 13 amino acids. Germline lookup yields CDR1 MNHNS and CDR2 SASEGT. V was shortened by 3 bases and J by 8 bases, with 12 bases between the two germline ends. DNA for the CDR3: TGTGCCAGCAGTGATACGAACTCCGGTACGCAGTATTTT. It codes for CASSDTNSGTQYF.

This sequence joins TRBV7-9 and TRBJ1-1; 8 nucleotides agree with TRBD1. There are 16 residues in the CDR3. Germline CDR1 is SEHNR and CDR2 is FQNEAQ (reference sequence). After removal of 5 bases from V and 0 bases from J, the junction contained 8 bases not matched to a gene. The CDR3 sequence: CASSPLTGEMNTEAFF. The CDR3 DNA reads TGTGCCAGCAGCCCCCTGACAGGGGAAATGAACACTGAAGCTTTCTTT.

The chain has TRBV14 and TRBJ1-2; 7 bases are shared with TRBD1. V lost 4 bases and J lost 10; bases outside the gene matches: 3. This CDR3 comprises 11 residues. Germline loops: CDR1 SGHDN, CDR2 FVKESK. This chain's CDR3 is CASSPGTVYTF. CDR3 nucleotides: TGTGCCAGCAGCCCCGGGACAGTCTACACCTTC.

The chain carries TRBV4-3 and TRBJ2-3, with 11 bases aligning to TRBD2. This CDR3 has 16 residues. V trimming: 0 bases; J trimming: 6 bases; junction bases outside the gene matches: 5. Germline CDR1 reads LGHNA; CDR2 reads YSLEER. The CDR3 DNA reads as TGCGCCAGCAGCCAAGATTGGGGACTAGCGGATGATACGCAGTATTTT. Encoded protein: CASSQDWGLADDTQYF.

A few counts support this clonotype. The rearrangement links TRBV6-2 or TRBV6-3 to TRBJ2-1; D ambiguous. This CDR3 has 13 residues. The V end lost 0 bases, the J end lost 5 bases, and 5 bases lay between the germline ends. Germline V CDR1 and CDR2: MNHEY, SVGEGT. Here the CDR3 DNA reads TGTGCCAGCAGTTACTCCGCGGACAATGAGCAGTTCTTC. Amino acids: CASSYSADNEQFF.

The rearrangement joins TRBV28 to TRBJ2-2; D remains ambiguous. Germline CDR1 and CDR2: MDHEN and SYDVKM. V was trimmed by 2 bases and J by 2 bases, leaving 18 bases between them. CDR3 length equals 18 residues. The chain's CDR3 is CASSLSVAQGLNTGELFF. The CDR3 DNA reads TGTGCCAGCAGTTTAAGCGTTGCCCAAGGGCTAAACACCGGGGAGCTGTTTTTT. The whole variable domain, remainder taken from reference TRBV28 and TRBJ2-2, is DVKVTQSSRYLVKRTGEKVFLECVQDMDHENMFWYRQDPGLGLRLIYFSYDVKMKEKGDIPEGYSVSREKKERFSLILESASTNQTSMYLCASSLSVAQGLNTGELFFGEGSRLTVL.

The V call is TRBV7-9, the J call TRBJ2-7; the D gene is possibly TRBD1 (6 bases). V was clipped by 5 bases and J by 3 bases, with 23 bases between them. The CDR3 contains 17 residues. The germline V gene encodes CDR1 SEHNR and CDR2 FQNEAQ (reference sequence). The CDR3 DNA is TGTGCCAGCAGCGATCGAGACGGATGGGGGCGCTTCTACGAGCAGTACTTC. Encoded protein: CASSDRDGWGRFYEQYF.

This clonotype came up a few times. V is TRBV9 and J is TRBJ1-1; unclear D gene. The V gene's germline CDR1 is SGDLS and CDR2 YYNGEE. This CDR3 comprises 15 residues. With 0 bases removed from V and 1 base from J, the gap between germline ends came to 10 bases. In nucleotides, the CDR3 is TGTGCCAGCAGCGTAGTCGGTTCGAGGAACACTGAAGCTTTCTTT. As protein: CASSVVGSRNTEAFF. Looking up the rest from reference TRBV9 and TRBJ1-1 gives the full variable domain: DSGVTQTPKHLITATGQRVTLRCSPRSGDLSVYWYQQSLDQGLQFLIQYYNGEERAKGNILERFSAQQFPDLHSELNLSSLELGDSALYFCASSVVGSRNTEAFFGQGTRLTVV.

The chain links TRBV4-1 to TRBJ2-5; D gene unclear. The germline V gene encodes CDR1 MGHRA and CDR2 YSYEKL. This CDR3 spans 15 amino acids. The ends were cut back, 1 base at V and 0 bases at J, with 9 bases in the middle. The CDR3 loop reads CASSQGVLDQETQYF. The CDR3 region has the DNA TGCGCCAGCAGCCAAGGCGTTCTAGACCAAGAGACCCAGTACTTC.

This clonotype was seen a few times. The rearrangement uses TRBV5-5 and TRBJ2-1; D gene uncertain. This CDR3 is 12 amino acids long. The germline CDR1 and CDR2 sequences are SGHKS and YYEKEE (reference sequence). The V and J ends lost 4 bases and 9 bases respectively, with 11 bases between them. CDR3 protein: CASSPIGREQFF. CDR3 nucleotide sequence: TGTGCCAGCAGCCCGATTGGACGTGAGCAGTTCTTC.

V is TRBV11-3 and J is TRBJ2-4; the match to TRBD1 covers 10 bases. CDR1 and CDR2 (germline): SGHNT, YENEEA. The junction had 7 bases not matched to a gene; V was cut back by 5 bases and J by 9 bases. This CDR3 is 14 amino acids long. The CDR3 coding sequence is TGTGCCAGCAGCCCGACCCGGACAGGGGGCATTCAGTACTTC. It is translated as CASSPTRTGGIQYF. The variable domain in full, with the rest retrieved from reference TRBV11-3 and TRBJ2-4, is EAGVVQSPRYKIIEKKQPVAFWCNPISGHNTLYWYLQNLGQGPELLIRYENEEAVDDSQLPKDRFSAERLKGVDSTLKIQPAELGDSAVYLCASSPTRTGGIQYFGAGTRLSVL.

This chain uses TRBV7-9 with TRBJ1-1; 7 bases align to TRBD1. This CDR3 has 12 residues. With V trimmed by 5 bases and J by 8 bases, 5 bases remained unmatched. Germline V gene lookup returns CDR1 SEHNR and CDR2 FQNEAQ (reference sequence). The CDR3 DNA follows: TGTGCCAGCAGCCCCGACAGGGAGGAAGCTTTCTTT. Translated: CASSPDREEAFF.